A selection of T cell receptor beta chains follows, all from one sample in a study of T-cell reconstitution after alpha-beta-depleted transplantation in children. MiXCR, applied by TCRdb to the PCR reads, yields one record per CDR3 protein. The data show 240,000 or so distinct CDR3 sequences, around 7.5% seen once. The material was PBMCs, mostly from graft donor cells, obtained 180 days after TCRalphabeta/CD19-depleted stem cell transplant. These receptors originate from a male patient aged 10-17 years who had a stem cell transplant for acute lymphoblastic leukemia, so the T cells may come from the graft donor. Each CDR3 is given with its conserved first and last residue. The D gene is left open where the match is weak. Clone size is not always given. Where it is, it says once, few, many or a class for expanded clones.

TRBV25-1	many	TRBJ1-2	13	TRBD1	TGTGCCAGCAGTGCGGGACAGAGAAATGGCTACACCTTC	CASSAGQRNGYTF
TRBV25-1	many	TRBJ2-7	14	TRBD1	TGTGCCAGCAGTGTCGGGACAGGCCCCTACGAGCAGTACTTC	CASSVGTGPYEQYF
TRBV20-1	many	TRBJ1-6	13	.	TGCAGTGCTAGAGATTTTGCTAATTCACCCCTCCACTTT	CSARDFANSPLHF
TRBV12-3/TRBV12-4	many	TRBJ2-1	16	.	TGTGCCAGCAGTTTACCCGGCCAGCCGGGGGCCAATGAGCAGTTCTTC	CASSLPGQPGANEQFF
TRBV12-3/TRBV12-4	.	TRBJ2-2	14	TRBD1	TGTGCCAGCAGTCACAGGGGTGGCACCGGGGAGCTGTTTTTT	CASSHRGGTGELFF
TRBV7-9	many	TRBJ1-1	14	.	TGTGCCAGCAGCTCAGGGGCTTCGAACACTGAAGCTTTCTTT	CASSSGASNTEAFF
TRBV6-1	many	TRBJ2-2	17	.	TGTGCCAGCAGTGAACGGCCGGGCACCTCGAACACCGGGGAGCTGTTTTTT	CASSERPGTSNTGELFF
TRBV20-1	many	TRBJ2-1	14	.	TGCAGTGCCGAGCCCCGGGACGACTACAATGAGCAGTTCTTC	CSAEPRDDYNEQFF
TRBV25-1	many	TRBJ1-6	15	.	TGTGCCAGCCTAACCTCGGAGGGGGGTAATTCACCCCTCCACTTT	CASLTSEGGNSPLHF
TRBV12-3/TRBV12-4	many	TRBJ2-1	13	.	TGTGCCAGCAGTATGGGGATTGGGGGTGAGCAGTTCTTC	CASSMGIGGEQFF
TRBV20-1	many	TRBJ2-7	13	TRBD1	TGCAGTGCTCCTCCCGGCAGGGGGTACGAGCAGTACTTC	CSAPPGRGYEQYF
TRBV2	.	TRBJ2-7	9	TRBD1	TGTGCCAGCGGGACAGGGCAGTACTTC	CASGTGQYF
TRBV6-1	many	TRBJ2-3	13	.	TGTGCCAGCATGGGGTACGGCACAGATACGCAGTATTTT	CASMGYGTDTQYF
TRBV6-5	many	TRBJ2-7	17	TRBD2	TGTGCCAGCAGTTACGGGACTAGCGGGAGGGCCCACTACGAGCAGTACTTC	CASSYGTSGRAHYEQYF
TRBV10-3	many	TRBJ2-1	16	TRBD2	TGTGCCATCACCCATAGCGGGGGGGCCCCCTACAATGAGCAGTTCTTC	CAITHSGGAPYNEQFF
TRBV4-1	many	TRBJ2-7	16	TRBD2	TGCGCCAGCAGCCAAGATTCGCGGGAGACTACCTACGAGCAGTACTTC	CASSQDSRETTYEQYF
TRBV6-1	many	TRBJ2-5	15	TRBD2	TGTGCCAGCAGCCGGGGGGGGCTTCCCGAAGAGACCCAGTACTTC	CASSRGGLPEETQYF
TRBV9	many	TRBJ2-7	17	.	TGTGCCAGCAGCGTAGGAGGGGGGGCAGTGCCCTCCTACGAGCAGTACTTC	CASSVGGGAVPSYEQYF
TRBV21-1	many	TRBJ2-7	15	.	TGTGCCAGCAGCCCGGGACAGGGGGTTTCCTACGAGCAGTACTTC	CASSPGQGVSYEQYF
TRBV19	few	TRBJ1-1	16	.	TGTGCCAGTAGTATAGAGGACGGGAACTTCAACACTGAAGCTTTCTTT	CASSIEDGNFNTEAFF
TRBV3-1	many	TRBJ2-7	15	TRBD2	TGTGCCAGCAGCCGGTGGGGTCGGGGGGCCTACGAGCAGTACTTC	CASSRWGRGAYEQYF
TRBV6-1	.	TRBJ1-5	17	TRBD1	TGTGCCAGCAGCCGGGACAGGGGAGATTGGGTCAATCAGCCCCAGCATTTT	CASSRDRGDWVNQPQHF
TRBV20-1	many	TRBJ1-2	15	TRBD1	TGCAGTGCCCGATGGGCGACAGGGCTATACTATGGCTACACCTTC	CSARWATGLYYGYTF
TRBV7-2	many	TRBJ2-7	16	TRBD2	TGTGCCAGCAGCTTAAGCCTAGCGGGCCAGGCCTACGAGCAGTACTTC	CASSLSLAGQAYEQYF
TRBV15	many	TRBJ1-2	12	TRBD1	TGTGCCACCTCGCCGGACAGGGAGGGCTACACCTTC	CATSPDREGYTF
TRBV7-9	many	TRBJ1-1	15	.	TGTGCCAGCAGCTTGGACAGATACCAAGGGACTGAAGCTTTCTTT	CASSLDRYQGTEAFF
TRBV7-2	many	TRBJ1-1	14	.	TGTGCCAGCAGATTAGGGATACCTCAAACTGAAGCTTTCTTT	CASRLGIPQTEAFF
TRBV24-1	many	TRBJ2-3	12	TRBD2	TGTGCCACCAGTGATGGGAGGGGTACGCAGTATTTT	CATSDGRGTQYF
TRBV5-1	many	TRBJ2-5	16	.	TGCGCCAGCACCTGGGGGGCAGGGGAAGCCCAAGAGACCCAGTACTTC	CASTWGAGEAQETQYF
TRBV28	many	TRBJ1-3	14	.	TGTGCCAGCAGTGAGCTCTTCTCTGGAAACACCATATATTTT	CASSELFSGNTIYF
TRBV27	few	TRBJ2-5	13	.	TGTGCCAGCAGTTTCAACAGCCAAGAGACCCAGTACTTC	CASSFNSQETQYF
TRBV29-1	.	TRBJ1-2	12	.	TGCAGCGCAAAGGGCCTATCCTATGGCTACACCTTC	CSAKGLSYGYTF
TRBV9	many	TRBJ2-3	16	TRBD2	TGTGCCAGCAGCGTAGAGGGCGGGGGGAGGACAGATACGCAGTATTTT	CASSVEGGGRTDTQYF
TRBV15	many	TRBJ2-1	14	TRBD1	TGTGCCACCAGCAGTGACAGGGGACCCTCTGAGCAGTTCTTC	CATSSDRGPSEQFF
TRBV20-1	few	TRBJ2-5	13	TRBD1	TGCAGTGCTAGAGTTACAGGGGAGGAGACCCAGTACTTC	CSARVTGEETQYF
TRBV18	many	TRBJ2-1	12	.	TGTGCCAGCTCACCAGACTTCAATGAGCAGTTCTTC	CASSPDFNEQFF
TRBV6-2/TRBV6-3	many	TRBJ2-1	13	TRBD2	TGTGCCAGCAGTTACAGACTAGCCAATGAGCAGTTCTTC	CASSYRLANEQFF
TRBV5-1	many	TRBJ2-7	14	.	TGCGCCAGCAGCTTGGACGGCACCTCCTACGAGCAGTACTTC	CASSLDGTSYEQYF
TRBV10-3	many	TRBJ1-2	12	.	TGTGCCATCAGTGAGGCCGAGGGGAGTCGTACCTTC	CAISEAEGSRTF
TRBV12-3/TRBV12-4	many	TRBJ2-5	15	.	TGTGCCAGCAACCCCAGGGGCGGGAGCCAAGAGACCCAGTACTTC	CASNPRGGSQETQYF
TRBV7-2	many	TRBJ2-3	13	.	TGTGCCAGCAGCTTAGCGGGGGCAGATACGCAGTATTTT	CASSLAGADTQYF
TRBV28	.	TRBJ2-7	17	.	TGTGCCAGCAGTTTCCAAGTTACAGGGTTGTTCCCGAGCGAGCAGTACTTC	CASSFQVTGLFPSEQYF
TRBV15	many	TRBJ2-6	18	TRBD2	TGTGCCACCAGCAGAGATCGAGCGGGGAGCTCTGGGGCCAACGTCCTGACTTTC	CATSRDRAGSSGANVLTF
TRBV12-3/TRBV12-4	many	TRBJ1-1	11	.	TGTGCCAGCAGTTTTGAAAGGGAAGCTTTCTTT	CASSFEREAFF
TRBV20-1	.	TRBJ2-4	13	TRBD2	TGCAGTGCTACCTTAGCGGGCAAAAACATTCAGTACTTC	CSATLAGKNIQYF
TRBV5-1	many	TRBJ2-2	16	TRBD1	TGCGCCAGCAGCCGTCGGGACAGGCTGAACACCGGGGAGCTGTTTTTT	CASSRRDRLNTGELFF
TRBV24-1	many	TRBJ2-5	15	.	TGTGCCACCAGTGAACCGGTCGAAAGGCAAGAGACCCAGTACTTC	CATSEPVERQETQYF
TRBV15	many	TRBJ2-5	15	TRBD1	TGTGCCACCAGCAGGAGACAGGGGCTAGGAGAGACCCAGTACTTC	CATSRRQGLGETQYF